This passage covers 10 T cell receptor beta chains from one sample sequenced in a study of T cells in tuberculosis. Profiling relied on immunoSEQ multiplex PCR, and the TCRdb table lists in-frame clones only, not all of them. Of under 40,000 clones listed, roughly 95% are singletons. Sequenced: PBMCs. Receptor source: a donor aged 10-35 years with latent tuberculosis or without tuberculosis infection.

The V call is TRBV7-2, the J call TRBJ2-2; tentatively, D is TRBD2 (6 bases). Germline V gene sequence: CDR1 SGHTA, CDR2 FQGNSA. V was trimmed by 6 bases and J by 2 bases, leaving 19 bases between them. CDR3 length equals 17 residues. The CDR3 sequence: CASRRDFSFLNTGELFF. CDR3 bases: TGTGCCAGCAGGAGGGACTTTTCCTTCCTCAACACCGGGGAGCTGTTTTTT.

The chain joins TRBV6-1 to TRBJ2-7; D remains ambiguous. Looked up from germline, CDR1 is MNHNS and CDR2 is SASEGT. This CDR3 is 13 amino acids long. Deletions cut 6 bases from V and 4 bases from J, with 13 bases between. The chain's CDR3 is CASRGDLTYEQYF. CDR3 bases: TGTGCCAGCAGGGGCGATCTTACTTACGAGCAGTACTTC.

This chain joins TRBV25-1 and TRBJ1-4, with TRBD1 matching over 11 bases. CDR3 length: 15 residues. V lost 6 bases, J lost 6 bases, and 6 bases stayed unmatched. The germline V gene encodes CDR1 MGHDK and CDR2 SYGVNS. CDR3 bases: TGTGCCAGCAGCGTTCCGGGACAGGGGGATGAAAAACTGTTTTTT. Encoded protein: CASSVPGQGDEKLFF.

The V and J genes are TRBV19 and TRBJ1-1; D gene unclear. CDR1 and CDR2 (germline): LNHDA, SQIVND (reference sequence). The CDR3 covers 13 residues. V was pared by 3 bases and J by 1 base, with 6 bases between. The CDR3 sequence is CASSMGGNTEAFF. The CDR3 DNA follows: TGTGCCAGTAGTATGGGAGGGAACACTGAAGCTTTCTTT.

The rearrangement links TRBV9 to TRBJ2-1; 9 bases match TRBD2. Unmatched junction bases numbered 9, after V lost 4 bases and J lost 4 bases. The CDR3 is made up of 16 amino acids. The germline CDR1 and CDR2 sequences are SGDLS and YYNGEE. This CDR3 reads CASSPRRREGYNEQFF. In DNA, the CDR3 is TGTGCCAGCAGCCCCCGCCGGCGGGAGGGGTACAATGAGCAGTTCTTC.

The gene calls are TRBV30 and TRBJ1-2; D unclear. V lost 0 bases to trimming and J lost 1 base, with 9 bases between them. This CDR3 contains 14 residues. The germline V gene has CDR1 GTSNPN and CDR2 SVGIG (reference sequence). The CDR3 nucleotides read TGTGCCTGGAGTGTAAAGGGAGGTAACTATGGCTACACCTTC. Translation gives CAWSVKGGNYGYTF.

This clone showed up just once. This sequence joins TRBV7-2 and TRBJ2-7; 11 bases are shared with TRBD1. The CDR3 contains 15 residues. CDR1 SGHTA and CDR2 FQGNSA come from the germline V gene. V trimming: 2 bases; J trimming: 2 bases; junction bases outside the gene matches: 2. CDR3 residues: CASSLTGQGAYEQYF. The CDR3 DNA sequence: TGTGCCAGCAGCTTAACGGGACAGGGGGCCTACGAGCAGTACTTC.

The count of this clone is one. The CDR3 nucleotides read TGCAGCGTTGAAGTAGAGAGGGTTCAAACTTGGAACACTGAAGCTTTCTTT. Its translation is CSVEVERVQTWNTEAFF. The genes are TRBV29-1 and TRBJ1-1; D is unresolved. Germline-derived CDR1 and CDR2 are SQVTM and ANQGSEA. The CDR3 spans 17 residues. The V gene lost 1 base and the J gene lost 1 base, with 19 bases spanning the gap. The full variable domain, with the rest looked up from reference TRBV29-1 and TRBJ1-1, is SAVISQKPSRDICQRGTSLTIQCQVDSQVTMMFWYRQQPGQSLTLIATANQGSEATYESGFVIDKFPISRPNLTFSTLTVSNMSPEDSSIYLCSVEVERVQTWNTEAFFGQGTRLTVV.

V gene TRBV7-9 combines with J gene TRBJ1-4; no clear D. Germline CDR1 and CDR2: SEHNR and FQNEAQ (reference sequence). V was cut by 6 bases and J by 9 bases, with 11 bases left in between. The CDR3 loop spans 12 amino acids. The DNA for the CDR3 is TGTGCCAGCAGGCTAGAGAGTCAAAAACTGTTTTTT. This sequence encodes CASRLESQKLFF.

The chain has TRBV19 and TRBJ1-5; D ambiguous. The CDR3 spans 15 residues. V was trimmed by 1 base and J by 2 bases, leaving 9 bases between them. In germline, CDR1 is LNHDA, CDR2 SQIVND (reference sequence). CDR3 protein: CASSIAGFGNQPQHF. The DNA of the CDR3 is TGTGCCAGTAGTATAGCCGGGTTCGGCAATCAGCCCCAGCATTTT.